The clone carrying this T cell receptor (beta chain) has a count of ten or more. These data originate in a study of CD8+CD57+ T cells in acquired aplastic anemia. The V end was cut by 6 bases, the J end by 2 bases, with 11 bases between. This CDR3 has 13 amino acids. CDR1 and CDR2 (germline): SGHTS, YDEGEE. Genomic DNA, the template, was used for profiling of the TCR beta VDJ and CDR3. TCRdb itself ran the reads through MiXCR, one entry per CDR3 protein. The sample includes about 190,000 distinct CDR3 sequences, 64% of them seen just once. The chain employs TRBV5-8 and TRBJ2-5; tentative D call: TRBD1 (6 bases). The specimen was sorted CD4+, CD8+, or CD8+CD57+ T cells (not recorded which) from PBMCs. The clonotype comes from a human donor with severe aplastic anemia or a healthy control (not recorded which). Written as DNA, the CDR3 is TGTGCCAGCAAGGGGGAGTTTCAAGAGACCCAGTACTTC. It translates to CASKGEFQETQYF.